The 9 T cell receptor beta chains reported below all come from one sample, sequenced in a study of cytomegalovirus exposure and HLA in healthy donors (dated by TCRdb to 2017 to 2019). The library was produced with the immunoSEQ multiplex PCR assay. For the multiplex PCR, a mixture combining 60 forward primers for TCR Vbeta segments and 13 reverse primers for TCR Jbeta segments was used. TCRdb's version of the immuneACCESS table is confined to in-frame rearrangements and falls short of the full clone set. An unresolved V gene accounts for under half of the shortfall where checked; the remainder is of unknown origin. In this sample the table shows 150,000 to 200,000 clones, approximately 80% of which occur a single time. 2.1% of the sample comes from the top ten. Source material: PBMCs. The receptor set was obtained from a woman aged 18-35 years in good health and CMV-seropositive.

V is TRBV7-9 and J is TRBJ1-4; TRBD1 matches 8 bases. The CDR3 contains 17 residues. Looked up from germline, CDR1 is SEHNR and CDR2 is FQNEAQ (reference sequence). With V trimmed by 5 bases and J by 7 bases, 15 bases remained unmatched. CDR3 coding DNA: TGTGCCAGCAGCAACCTAGCTCCCGGGACAGGTAGTGAAAAACTGTTTTTT. Residues: CASSNLAPGTGSEKLFF.

The chain combines TRBV7-2 with TRBJ2-1, with D possibly being TRBD2 (5 bases). V lost 2 bases to trimming and J lost 4 bases, with 9 bases between them. This CDR3 comprises 14 residues. In germline, CDR1 is SGHTA, CDR2 FQGNSA. The CDR3 region has the DNA TGTGCCAGCAGCTTACTAGCAGATTACAATGAGCAGTTCTTC. Protein sequence: CASSLLADYNEQFF.

The chain couples TRBV13 to TRBJ1-2; TRBD1 is a possible D gene (6 bases). Trimming cost V 5 bases and J 5 bases, with 15 bases left between them. The CDR3 has 14 amino acids. CDR1 is PRHDT and CDR2 is FYEKMQ in the germline V gene (reference sequence). The CDR3, as DNA: TGTGCCAGCAGCCGAGGACAGCGTCAATATGGCTACACCTTC. This translates into CASSRGQRQYGYTF.

The chain is built from TRBV10-1 and TRBJ1-4; D is unresolved. V was clipped by 2 bases and J by 3 bases, with 16 bases between them. The germline gives CDR1 WNHNN, CDR2 SYGVQD (reference sequence). The CDR3 covers 17 residues. The CDR3 sequence: CASSEPPGETANEKLFF. DNA of the CDR3: TGCGCCAGCAGTGAGCCGCCCGGGGAAACAGCTAATGAAAAACTGTTTTTT.

In DNA, the CDR3 is TGCAGCTCTTGCGGGGGGGGTAGCTCTGGGGCCAACGTCCTGACTTTC. It is translated as CSSCGGGSSGANVLTF. The chain links TRBV29-1 to TRBJ2-6; 9 positions match TRBD2. With V trimmed by 8 bases and J by 0 bases, 8 bases remained unmatched. The CDR3 has 16 residues. Germline lookup yields CDR1 SQVTM and CDR2 ANQGSEA.

The J gene is TRBJ2-7, the V gene TRBV6-1; 9 bases fit TRBD2. The J segment lost 4 bases and the V segment lost 1 base, leaving 5 bases of the junction unmatched. Germline assignment: CDR1 MNHNS and CDR2 SASEGT. The CDR3 sequence is 15 residues long. As DNA, the CDR3 is TGTGCCAGCAGTGAAGTCGGTAGCGGGGGTTACGAGCAGTACTTC. Protein sequence: CASSEVGSGGYEQYF.

The chain is built from TRBV4-1 and TRBJ1-2; 8 nucleotides line up with TRBD1. Looked up from germline, CDR1 is MGHRA and CDR2 is YSYEKL. This CDR3 region has 15 residues. V trimming: 4 bases; J trimming: 2 bases; junction bases outside the gene matches: 6. In DNA, the CDR3 is TGCGCCAGCAGCCCCACCCGGACAGGGAACTATGGCTACACCTTC. It is translated as CASSPTRTGNYGYTF.

The chain has TRBV7-9 and TRBJ2-5; 10 nucleotides line up with TRBD1. Germline V lookup: CDR1 SEHNR, CDR2 FQNEAQ (reference sequence). There are 17 residues in the CDR3. Trimming at V came to 0 bases and at J to 5 bases, leaving 9 bases not matched to a gene. In DNA form, the CDR3 reads TGTGCCAGCAGCTTAGCGCTAAGGACAGGGGGTTCGGAGACCCAGTACTTC. As protein: CASSLALRTGGSETQYF.

The sample holds one count of this clone. The rearrangement joins TRBV6-1 to TRBJ2-3, with D maybe TRBD2 (6 bases). This CDR3 has 15 residues. CDR1 and CDR2 (germline): MNHNS, SASEGT. V was shortened by 3 bases and J by 3 bases, with 13 bases between the two germline ends. The CDR3 reads CASSDSGSTTDTQYF. The CDR3 DNA follows: TGTGCCAGCAGTGACAGCGGGTCTACGACAGATACGCAGTATTTT.